These 5 T cell receptor beta chains share one sample of origin, sequenced in a study of blood T cell repertoires in COVID-19. Sequenced by immunoSEQ multiplex PCR; TCRdb stores in-frame clones only, minus some. The table records approximately 100,000 clones, about 88% of them present only once. The sample comprised peripheral blood. The receptors shown here come from a human donor in a cohort sampled during active COVID-19.

The chain joins TRBV20-1 to TRBJ2-7; tentative D call: TRBD2 (5 bases). Germline-derived CDR1 and CDR2 are DFQATT and SNEGSKA (reference sequence). The CDR3 is made up of 11 amino acids. V gave up 3 bases and J gave up 3 bases, with 6 bases separating them. This CDR3 is CSAREVYEQYF. CDR3 DNA: TGCAGTGCTAGGGAGGTCTACGAGCAGTACTTC.

This clone appeared once. This chain connects TRBV5-6 to TRBJ1-2, with D maybe TRBD1 (5 bases). With 1 base removed from V and 7 bases from J, the gap between germline ends came to 17 bases. The CDR3 is made up of 15 amino acids. Per germline, CDR1 SGHDT and CDR2 YYEEEE. CDR3 in DNA: TGTGCCAGCAGCTTGTATGCGGGGGAACGGTCTGGCTACACCTTC. Its translation: CASSLYAGERSGYTF.

This clone has only one observation. The rearrangement links TRBV5-6 to TRBJ2-3, with TRBD1 matching 9 bases. V lost 0 bases and J lost 5; bases outside the gene matches: 13. The CDR3 totals 18 residues. CDR1 is SGHDT and CDR2 is YYEEEE in the germline V gene. CDR3 DNA: TGTGCCAGCAGCTTGGATTGGGTAGGGACAGGGTCAGTAGATACGCAGTATTTT. This encodes CASSLDWVGTGSVDTQYF.

A note on this clone: Sequence at one end of the junction differs from germline and may be a read error. The rearrangement uses TRBV6-5 and TRBJ1-5; 8 nucleotides agree with TRBD1. The V gene's germline CDR1 is MNHEY and CDR2 SVGAGI. This CDR3 comprises 15 residues. CDR3 sequence reads: CASSLASGGKQPQHF. CDR3 nucleotide sequence: TGTGCCAGCAGTCTCGCCTCAGGGGGCAAGCAGCCCCAGCATTTT.

This clone was picked up one time. This chain uses TRBV19 with TRBJ2-3, with 7 bases lining up with TRBD1. In germline, CDR1 is LNHDA, CDR2 SQIVND (reference sequence). With 9 bases clipped from V and 5 bases from J, the junction kept 8 bases outside the gene matches. CDR3 length: 13 amino acids. The CDR3 spells CASATGVRDTQYF. CDR3 sequence (DNA): TGTGCCAGCGCTACAGGGGTTCGAGATACGCAGTATTTT.